The rows below give T cell receptor beta chains drawn from one sample of a study of Ad26.COV2.S vaccination and SARS-CoV-2 variants. Data came from immunoSEQ multiplex PCR; TCRdb stores just in-frame clones and leaves some out. The sample contains 410,000 or so clones, about 90% of which appear only once. The starting material was peripheral blood, obtained in a trial of Ad26.COV2.S vaccine versus placebo. The receptors were sampled from a person between 18 and 60 years old who received the Ad26.COV2.S COVID-19 vaccine or a placebo. The CDR3 runs from the conserved cysteine through the conserved F or W. The D gene is left open where the match is weak. The size field is filled for only some rows; it gives once, few, many or a size class.

TRBJ2-7 NA NA TRBV7-9 TGTGCCAGCAGCTCTAGGGTTAGCCACGAGCAGTACTTC CASSSRVSHEQYF
TRBJ2-1 NA NA TRBV2 TGTGCCAGCAGTGATAGCACTACCAACAATGAGCAGTTCTTC CASSDSTTNNEQFF
TRBJ2-7 NA NA TRBV7-2 TGTGCCACAGGGATCTACGAGCAGTACTTC CATGIYEQYF
TRBJ1-6 few TRBD1 TRBV7-9 TGTGCCAGCAGCCCCAGACAGGGCTTCAATTCACCCCTCCACTTT CASSPRQGFNSPLHF
TRBJ2-7 NA NA TRBV28 TGTGCCAGCAGTATAAAGGGACCCTACGAGCAGTACTTC CASSIKGPYEQYF
TRBJ2-1 NA NA TRBV14 TGTGCCAGCGCCTATCTGAGCGGTAGCTCCTACAATGAGCAGTTCTTC CASAYLSGSSYNEQFF
TRBJ1-1 NA NA TRBV19 TGTGCCAGTGGATATGTTGAAGCTTTCTTT CASGYVEAFF
TRBJ2-2 NA TRBD2 TRBV6-2/TRBV6-3 TGTGCCAGCAGTCAACTAGCGGTGAACACCGGGGAGCTGTTTTTT CASSQLAVNTGELFF
TRBJ1-1 NA TRBD1 TRBV7-2 TGTGCCAGCAGCTCCTGGACAGGGGGCGCCTTGAACACTGAAGCTTTCTTT CASSSWTGGALNTEAFF
TRBJ2-2 NA NA TRBV5-1 TGCGCCAGCAACGAAGAGCAGCGCACCGGGGAGCTGTTTTTT CASNEEQRTGELFF
TRBJ2-1 NA NA TRBV14 TGTGCCAGCAGCCACCTTCGAGGGGCTTCTGATGAGCAGTTCTTC CASSHLRGASDEQFF
TRBJ2-4 NA NA TRBV5-1 TGCGCCAGCAGCTTGGCTCAGGGGACAAACATTCAGTACTTC CASSLAQGTNIQYF
TRBJ1-2 NA NA TRBV19 TGTGCCAGTAGTAACCTCCCTTGGGTCGCCGGGAGGCCCACTTATGGCTACACCTTC CASSNLPWVAGRPTYGYTF
TRBJ1-2 few NA TRBV11-2 TGTGCCAGCAGCTTAGTCCGGGGTTGGAACTATGGCTACACCTTC CASSLVRGWNYGYTF
TRBJ2-7 NA NA TRBV2 TGTGCCAGCAGTGAAGCGTCTTTGGGGTCCGAGCAGTACTTC CASSEASLGSEQYF
TRBJ1-2 once NA TRBV5-4 TGTGCCAGCAGCTTGGACCCAGCGGGCTACACCTTC CASSLDPAGYTF
TRBJ2-2 once NA TRBV27 TGTGCCAGCAGTCTTACAGGGATCACCGGGGAGCTGTTTTTT CASSLTGITGELFF
TRBJ1-5 once TRBD1 TRBV19 TGTGCCAGTAGTTGGGGGGACAGGGGCAATCAGCCCCAGCATTTT CASSWGDRGNQPQHF
TRBJ2-3 NA TRBD2 TRBV3-1/TRBV3-2 TGTGCCAGCAGCCAATGGGGGGGACTAGCGGTCCGGGCTGGGGCAGATACGCAGTATTTT CASSQWGGLAVRAGADTQYF
TRBJ2-1 NA NA TRBV7-2 TGTGCCAGCAGCCCTAACAGGGGGGGAATGAGCTCCTACAATGAGCAGTTCTTC CASSPNRGGMSSYNEQFF
TRBJ2-3 NA TRBD2 TRBV6-2/TRBV6-3 TGTGCCAGCAGTTTAACTCCGGGACTAGCGGGGGTTAGCACAGATACGCAGTATTTT CASSLTPGLAGVSTDTQYF
TRBJ2-5 NA TRBD2 TRBV5-6 TGTGCCAGCAGCTTGGGGGCCCTAGCGGGGGATCAAGAGACCCAGTACTTC CASSLGALAGDQETQYF
TRBJ2-5 NA TRBD2 TRBV7-9 TGTGCCAGCAGCTTAGTGGGGACTAGTCAGGAGACCCAGTACTTC CASSLVGTSQETQYF
TRBJ1-2 NA NA TRBV19 TGTGCCAGTAGTATGTCGGGCGAAGCTAACTATGGCTACACCTTC CASSMSGEANYGYTF
TRBJ2-4 NA NA TRBV30 TGTGCCTGGAGTGTAACGGGGTTGGACAAAAACATTCAGTACTTC CAWSVTGLDKNIQYF
TRBJ1-5 few NA TRBV6-5 TGTGCCACCTCGCGGGGAGGGAATAGCAATCAGCCCCAGCATTTT CATSRGGNSNQPQHF
TRBJ2-2 NA NA TRBV4-2 TGTGCCAGCAGCCAAGATCTAGGGCTAGCCGCCGGGGAGCTGTTTTTT CASSQDLGLAAGELFF
TRBJ2-3 NA NA TRBV25-1 TGTGCCAGCAGCGCCCAATGGGCGGGGACTAGCACAGATACGCAGTATTTT CASSAQWAGTSTDTQYF
TRBJ1-2 NA NA TRBV11-2 TGTGCCACGGGGGACATTGGCTACACCTTC CATGDIGYTF
TRBJ2-1 NA NA TRBV7-6 TGTGCCAGCAGCTTAGAGGCTAGCTATTGGCAGTTCTTC CASSLEASYWQFF
TRBJ1-4 NA TRBD1 TRBV24-1 TGTGCCACCAGTGATTTGCGACTAACCGACAGGGGAGGTGAAAAACTGTTTTTT CATSDLRLTDRGGEKLFF
TRBJ2-5 NA NA TRBV7-9 TGTGCCAGCAGCCCCGGGGTGGGGGTGGAGAGGCACAAAGAGACCCAGTACTTC CASSPGVGVERHKETQYF
TRBJ2-3 once TRBD2 TRBV6-2/TRBV6-3 TGTGCCAGCACCCCATGGGGACTAGCGGGGGTTAACGAGGACACAGATACGCAGTATTTT CASTPWGLAGVNEDTDTQYF
TRBJ1-1 once NA TRBV28 TGTGCCGGCGCCCGGGGTGGGTTCGCCACTGAAGCTTTCTTT CAGARGGFATEAFF
TRBJ1-6 NA NA TRBV6-5 TGTGCCAGCAGTTATGTGCGACAGAGGAATTCACCCCTCCACTTT CASSYVRQRNSPLHF
TRBJ2-7 NA TRBD1 TRBV7-9 TGTGCCAGCAGCCTGCATTACGGACAGGGAATCTACGAGCAGTACTTC CASSLHYGQGIYEQYF
TRBJ2-1 NA NA TRBV5-1 TGCGCCAGCAGCTTGGCCCGGGACCGACGTACGAATGAGCAGTTCTTC CASSLARDRRTNEQFF
TRBJ2-5 NA TRBD2 TRBV3-1/TRBV3-2 TGTGCCAGTAGCGGGGGGGCAAGAGAGACCCAGTACTTC CASSGGARETQYF